The rows below give T cell receptor beta chains drawn from one sample of a study of T cell responses to AZD1222 COVID-19 vaccine. Assay used: immunoSEQ multiplex PCR; TCRdb lists only in-frame clones, some missing. Of about 90,000 clones in the sample, around 90% were seen once. Sample: peripheral blood, taken on day 0 of MenACWY control vaccination. These receptor sequences come from an adult in good health. CDR3s include the opening cysteine and the closing phenylalanine or tryptophan. The order of the fields is V gene, clone size, D gene, J gene, CDR3 DNA, CDR3 protein. D genes are given only for firm matches. Clone size is given for some rows only: seen once, a few or many times, or a class if the clone is expanded.

v_call: TRBV6-5
clone_size: NA
d_call: NA
j_call: TRBJ1-1
cdr3_nt: TGTGCCAGCACAACGGGAGGGCTGGAAGCTTTCTTT
cdr3_aa: CASTTGGLEAFF

v_call: TRBV4-1
clone_size: NA
d_call: NA
j_call: TRBJ2-2
cdr3_nt: TGCGCCAGCAGCCAATACGGAGGGGACACCGGGGAGCTGTTTTTT
cdr3_aa: CASSQYGGDTGELFF

v_call: TRBV30
clone_size: NA
d_call: NA
j_call: TRBJ1-4
cdr3_nt: TGTGCCTGGAGTAACAAACCAGGGCGTGGGGATGAAAAACTGTTTTTT
cdr3_aa: CAWSNKPGRGDEKLFF

v_call: TRBV30
clone_size: NA
d_call: NA
j_call: TRBJ1-6
cdr3_nt: TGTGCCTGGAGGAACAGGGAGGATTCACCCCTCCACTTT
cdr3_aa: CAWRNREDSPLHF

v_call: TRBV6-2/TRBV6-3
clone_size: NA
d_call: NA
j_call: TRBJ1-1
cdr3_nt: TGTGCCAGCAGTCCATTGAACACTGAAGCTTTCTTT
cdr3_aa: CASSPLNTEAFF

v_call: TRBV19
clone_size: once
d_call: TRBD1
j_call: TRBJ1-2
cdr3_nt: TGTGCCAGTAGTATCCCAGGGGGATCCTATGGCTACACCTTC
cdr3_aa: CASSIPGGSYGYTF

v_call: TRBV7-6
clone_size: NA
d_call: NA
j_call: TRBJ2-1
cdr3_nt: TGTGCCAGCAGCCCGAAAGTCCAGGGGAGACCCCATGAGCAGTTCTTC
cdr3_aa: CASSPKVQGRPHEQFF

v_call: TRBV12-3/TRBV12-4
clone_size: NA
d_call: NA
j_call: TRBJ1-2
cdr3_nt: TGTGCCAGCAGCTTGGGGGGTGGCTATGGCTACACCTTC
cdr3_aa: CASSLGGGYGYTF

v_call: TRBV5-1
clone_size: NA
d_call: NA
j_call: TRBJ2-1
cdr3_nt: TGCGCCAGCAGCTTGGAAGGCAATGAGCAGTTCTTC
cdr3_aa: CASSLEGNEQFF

v_call: TRBV10-3
clone_size: NA
d_call: NA
j_call: TRBJ1-2
cdr3_nt: TGTGCCATCAGGGGCGGCAGGACCGTCTATGGCTACACCTTC
cdr3_aa: CAIRGGRTVYGYTF

v_call: TRBV5-1
clone_size: NA
d_call: NA
j_call: TRBJ1-3
cdr3_nt: TGCGCCAGCAGCTCGACAGACTCTGGAAACATCATATATTTT
cdr3_aa: CASSSTDSGNIIYF

v_call: TRBV28
clone_size: NA
d_call: TRBD1
j_call: TRBJ1-2
cdr3_nt: TGTGCCAGCAGTTTGACGCAGCAGGGGGATGGCTACACCTTC
cdr3_aa: CASSLTQQGDGYTF

v_call: TRBV5-4
clone_size: NA
d_call: TRBD2
j_call: TRBJ2-1
cdr3_nt: TGTGCCAGCAGCTCAAGACTAGCGGGGGGAAGGGATGAGCAGTTCTTC
cdr3_aa: CASSSRLAGGRDEQFF

v_call: TRBV4-2
clone_size: NA
d_call: TRBD2
j_call: TRBJ2-3
cdr3_nt: TGTGCCAGCAGCCAGTTAGCGGGGGCAGACACAGATACGCAGTATTTT
cdr3_aa: CASSQLAGADTDTQYF

v_call: TRBV6-5
clone_size: NA
d_call: TRBD1
j_call: TRBJ1-2
cdr3_nt: TGTGCCAGCAGTCGACAGGGCCCTGGGGGTGAAGGCTACACCTTC
cdr3_aa: CASSRQGPGGEGYTF

v_call: TRBV28
clone_size: NA
d_call: NA
j_call: TRBJ1-2
cdr3_nt: TGTGCCAGCAGTTCCCTTGGGGATTTAGCTAACTATGGCTACACCTTC
cdr3_aa: CASSSLGDLANYGYTF

v_call: TRBV19
clone_size: NA
d_call: NA
j_call: TRBJ2-7
cdr3_nt: TGTGCCAGTAGTCCCCTACGGCCCGGGTCGGGCGAGCAGTACTTC
cdr3_aa: CASSPLRPGSGEQYF